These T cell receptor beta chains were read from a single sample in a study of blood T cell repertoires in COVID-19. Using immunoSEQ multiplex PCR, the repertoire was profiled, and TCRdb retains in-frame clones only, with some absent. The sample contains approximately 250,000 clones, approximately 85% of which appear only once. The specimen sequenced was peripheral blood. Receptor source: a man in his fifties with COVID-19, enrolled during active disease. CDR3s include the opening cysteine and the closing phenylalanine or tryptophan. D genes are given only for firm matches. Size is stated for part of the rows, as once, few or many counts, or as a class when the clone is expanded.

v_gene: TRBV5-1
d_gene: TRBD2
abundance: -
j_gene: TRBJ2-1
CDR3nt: TGCGCCAGCAGCTTGGGCGATTCTTTGGGACTAGCGGGTAATGAGCAGTTCTTC
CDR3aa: CASSLGDSLGLAGNEQFF

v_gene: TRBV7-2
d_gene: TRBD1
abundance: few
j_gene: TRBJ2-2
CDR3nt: TGTGCCAGCGTCAAAGGACAGGGCGTCCTTAGGGAGCTGTTTTTT
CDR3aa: CASVKGQGVLRELFF

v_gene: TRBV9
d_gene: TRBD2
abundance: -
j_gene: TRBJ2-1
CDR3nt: TGTGCCAGCAGCGTAGGAGGCGGGGGGGGCCCGGGGAATGAGCAGTTCTTC
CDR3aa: CASSVGGGGGPGNEQFF

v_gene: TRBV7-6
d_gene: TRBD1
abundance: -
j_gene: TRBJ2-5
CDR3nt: TGTGCCAGCAGCTTAGAAGGACAGGGGAGGCAGGAGACCCAGTACTTC
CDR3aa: CASSLEGQGRQETQYF

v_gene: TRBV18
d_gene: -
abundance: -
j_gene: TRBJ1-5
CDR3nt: TGTGCCAGCTCACCCACCCCGGGGGTAATCAATCAGCCCCAGCATTTT
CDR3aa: CASSPTPGVINQPQHF

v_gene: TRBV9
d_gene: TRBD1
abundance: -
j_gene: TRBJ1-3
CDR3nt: TGTGCCAGCAGCGTAGCTCCGGGACAGGGTGGAAACACCATATATTTT
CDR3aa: CASSVAPGQGGNTIYF

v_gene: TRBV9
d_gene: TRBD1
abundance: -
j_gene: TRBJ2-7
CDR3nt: TGTGCCAGCAGCGCGACAGGGGGAATCTACGAGCAGTACTTC
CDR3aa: CASSATGGIYEQYF

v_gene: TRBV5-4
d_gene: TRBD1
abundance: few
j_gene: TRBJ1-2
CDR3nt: TGTGCCAGCAGCATCGGGACAGGGGCTACTAACTATGGCTACACCTTC
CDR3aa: CASSIGTGATNYGYTF

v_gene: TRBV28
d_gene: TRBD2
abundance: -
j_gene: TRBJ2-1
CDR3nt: TGTGCCAGCAGTACGACTAGCGGGAGCTACAATGAGCAGTTCTTC
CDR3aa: CASSTTSGSYNEQFF

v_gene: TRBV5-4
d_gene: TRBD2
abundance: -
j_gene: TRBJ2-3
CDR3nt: TGTGCCAGCAGCTCATTAGCGGGGGGCAAAGCAGATACGCAGTATTTT
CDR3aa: CASSSLAGGKADTQYF